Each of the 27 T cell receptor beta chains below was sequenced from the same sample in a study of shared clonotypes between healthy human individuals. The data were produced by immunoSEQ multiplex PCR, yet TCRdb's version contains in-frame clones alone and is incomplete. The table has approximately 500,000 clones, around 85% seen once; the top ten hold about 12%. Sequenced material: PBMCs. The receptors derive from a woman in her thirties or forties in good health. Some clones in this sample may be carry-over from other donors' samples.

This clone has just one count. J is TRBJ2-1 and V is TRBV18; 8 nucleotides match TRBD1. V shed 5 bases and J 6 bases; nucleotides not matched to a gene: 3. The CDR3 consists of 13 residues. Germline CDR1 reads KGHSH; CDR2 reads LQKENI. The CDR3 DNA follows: TGTGCCAGCTCAAACGGACAGGGCAATGAGCAGTTCTTC. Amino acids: CASSNGQGNEQFF.

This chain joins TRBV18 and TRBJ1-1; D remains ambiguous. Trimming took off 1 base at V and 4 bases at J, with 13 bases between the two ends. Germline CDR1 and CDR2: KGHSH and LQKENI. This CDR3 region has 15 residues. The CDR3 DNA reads TGTGCCAGCTCACCACTGCCCAGCGGGGTCACTGAAGCTTTCTTT. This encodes CASSPLPSGVTEAFF.

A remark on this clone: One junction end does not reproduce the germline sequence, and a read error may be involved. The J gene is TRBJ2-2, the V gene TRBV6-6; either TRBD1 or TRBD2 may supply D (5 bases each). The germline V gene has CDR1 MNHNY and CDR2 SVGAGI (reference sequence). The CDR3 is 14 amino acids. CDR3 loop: CAGRSGTDTGEPFF. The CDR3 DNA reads TGTGCCGGCAGGTCAGGGACGGACACCGGGGAGCCGTTTTTT.

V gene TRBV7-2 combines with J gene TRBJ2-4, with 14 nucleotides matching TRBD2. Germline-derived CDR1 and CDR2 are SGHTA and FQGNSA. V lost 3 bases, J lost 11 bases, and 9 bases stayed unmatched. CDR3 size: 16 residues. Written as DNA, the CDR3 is TGTGCCAGCAGCTTCTTATCCGGGACTAGCGGGAGCCTTCAGTACTTC. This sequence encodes CASSFLSGTSGSLQYF.

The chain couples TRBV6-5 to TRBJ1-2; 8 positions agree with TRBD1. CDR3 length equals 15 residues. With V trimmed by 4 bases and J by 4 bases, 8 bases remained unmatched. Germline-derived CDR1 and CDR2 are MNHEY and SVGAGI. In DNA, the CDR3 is TGTGCCAGCAGTTCCTACAGGGGGAAGGGCTATGGCTACACCTTC. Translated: CASSSYRGKGYGYTF.

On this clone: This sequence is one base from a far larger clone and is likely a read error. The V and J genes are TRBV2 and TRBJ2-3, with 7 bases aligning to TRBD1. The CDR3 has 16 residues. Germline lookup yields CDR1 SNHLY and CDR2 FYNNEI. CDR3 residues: CASSERLAPGGDTRYF. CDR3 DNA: TGTGCCAGCAGTGAACGCCTGGCCCCAGGGGGAGATACGCGGTATTTT.

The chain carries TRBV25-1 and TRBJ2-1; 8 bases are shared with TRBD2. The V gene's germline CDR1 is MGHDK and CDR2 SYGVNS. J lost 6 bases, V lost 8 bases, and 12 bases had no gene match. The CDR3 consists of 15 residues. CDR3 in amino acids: CASEGGLAGANEQFF. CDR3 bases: TGTGCCAGCGAGGGGGGGCTAGCGGGCGCCAATGAGCAGTTCTTC.

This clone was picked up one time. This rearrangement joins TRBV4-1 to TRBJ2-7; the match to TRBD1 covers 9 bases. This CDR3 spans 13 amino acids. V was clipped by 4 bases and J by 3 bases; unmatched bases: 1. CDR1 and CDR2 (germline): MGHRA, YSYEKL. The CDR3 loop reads CASSRGQGYEQYF. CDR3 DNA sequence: TGCGCCAGCAGCCGGGGACAGGGCTACGAGCAGTACTTC.

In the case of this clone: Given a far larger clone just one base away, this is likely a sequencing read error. CDR3 protein: CASSLGAGQGLSGELFF. CDR3 bases: TGCGCCAGCAGCTTGGGTGCGGGACAGGGTCTTTCCGGGGAGCTGTTTTTT. The chain couples TRBV5-1 to TRBJ2-2; 9 bases match TRBD1. V was pared by 0 bases and J by 6 bases, with 9 bases of the junction left unmatched. Germline V gives CDR1 SGHRS, CDR2 YFSETQ. CDR3 size: 17 residues. The full variable domain, completed using reference TRBV5-1 and TRBJ2-2, is KAGVTQTPRYLIKTRGQQVTLSCSPISGHRSVSWYQQTPGQGLQFLFEYFSETQRNKGNFPGRFSGRQFSNSRSEMNVSTLELGDSALYLCASSLGAGQGLSGELFFGEGSRLTVL.

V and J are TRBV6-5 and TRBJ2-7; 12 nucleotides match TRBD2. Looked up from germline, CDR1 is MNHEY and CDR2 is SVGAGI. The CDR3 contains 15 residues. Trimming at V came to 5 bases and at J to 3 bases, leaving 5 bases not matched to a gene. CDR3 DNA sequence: TGTGCCAGCAGTGTGACTAGCGGGAGCCTCTACGAGCAGTACTTC. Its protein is CASSVTSGSLYEQYF.

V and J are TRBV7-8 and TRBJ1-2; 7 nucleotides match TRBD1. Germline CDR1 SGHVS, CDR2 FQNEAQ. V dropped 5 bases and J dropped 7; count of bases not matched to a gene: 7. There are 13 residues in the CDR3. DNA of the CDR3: TGTGCCAGCAGCCTTCTGCAGGGGGTTGGCTACACCTTC. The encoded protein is CASSLLQGVGYTF.

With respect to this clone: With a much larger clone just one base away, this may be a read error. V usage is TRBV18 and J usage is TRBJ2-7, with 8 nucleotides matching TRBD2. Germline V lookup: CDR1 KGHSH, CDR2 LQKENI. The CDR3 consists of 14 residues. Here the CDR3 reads CASSPGREGYGQYF. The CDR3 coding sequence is TGTGCCAGCTCACCCGGACGGGAGGGTTACGGGCAGTACTTC.

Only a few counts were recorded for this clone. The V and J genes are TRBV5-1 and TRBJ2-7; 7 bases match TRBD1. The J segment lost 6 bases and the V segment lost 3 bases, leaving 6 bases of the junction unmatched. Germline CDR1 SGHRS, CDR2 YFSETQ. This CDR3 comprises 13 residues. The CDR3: CASSSRTGVEQYF. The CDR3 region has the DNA TGCGCCAGCAGCTCCCGAACAGGGGTCGAGCAGTACTTC.

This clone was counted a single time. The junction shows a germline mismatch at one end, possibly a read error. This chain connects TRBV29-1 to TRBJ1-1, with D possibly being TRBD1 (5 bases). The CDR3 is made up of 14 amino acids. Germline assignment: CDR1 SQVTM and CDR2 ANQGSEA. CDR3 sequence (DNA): TGCAGCGTTGACTCCGGGGCGTCGAACACTGAAGCTTTGTTT. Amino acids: CSVDSGASNTEALF.

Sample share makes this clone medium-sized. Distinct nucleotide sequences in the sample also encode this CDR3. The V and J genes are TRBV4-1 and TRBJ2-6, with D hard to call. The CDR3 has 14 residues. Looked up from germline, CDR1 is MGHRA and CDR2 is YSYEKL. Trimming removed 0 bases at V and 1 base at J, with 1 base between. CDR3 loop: CASSQDSGANVLTF. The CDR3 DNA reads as TGCGCCAGCAGCCAAGATTCTGGGGCCAACGTCCTGACTTTC.

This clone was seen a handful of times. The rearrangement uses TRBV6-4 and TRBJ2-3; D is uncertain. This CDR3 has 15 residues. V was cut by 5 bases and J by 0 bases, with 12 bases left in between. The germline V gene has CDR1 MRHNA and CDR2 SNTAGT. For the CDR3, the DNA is TGTGCCAGCAGTTTGTCGGCGGACAGCACAGATACGCAGTATTTT. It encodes CASSLSADSTDTQYF.

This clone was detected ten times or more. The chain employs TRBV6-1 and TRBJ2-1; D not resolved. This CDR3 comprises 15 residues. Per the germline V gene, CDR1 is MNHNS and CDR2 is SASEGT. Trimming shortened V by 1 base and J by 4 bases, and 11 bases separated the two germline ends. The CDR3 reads CASSEGQSDYNEQFF. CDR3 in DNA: TGTGCCAGCAGTGAAGGGCAGAGCGATTACAATGAGCAGTTCTTC.

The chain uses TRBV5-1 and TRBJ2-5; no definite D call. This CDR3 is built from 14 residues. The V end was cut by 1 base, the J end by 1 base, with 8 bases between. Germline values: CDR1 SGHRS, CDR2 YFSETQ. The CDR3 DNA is TGCGCCAGCAGCTTGCTCCAAGCCCAAGAGACCCAGTACTTC. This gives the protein CASSLLQAQETQYF.

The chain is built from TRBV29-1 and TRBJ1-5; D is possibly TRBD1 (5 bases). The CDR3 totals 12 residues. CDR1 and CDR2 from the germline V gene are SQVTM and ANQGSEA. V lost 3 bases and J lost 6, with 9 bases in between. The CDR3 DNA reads TGCAGCGTTGATAGGGGTCCTCAGCCCCAGCATTTT. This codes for CSVDRGPQPQHF.

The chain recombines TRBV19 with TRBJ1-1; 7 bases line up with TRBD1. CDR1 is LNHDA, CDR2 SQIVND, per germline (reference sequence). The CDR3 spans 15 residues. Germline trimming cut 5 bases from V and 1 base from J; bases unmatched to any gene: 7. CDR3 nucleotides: TGTGCCAGTAGTGCCCACAGGGGAGCGAACACTGAAGCTTTCTTT. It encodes CASSAHRGANTEAFF.

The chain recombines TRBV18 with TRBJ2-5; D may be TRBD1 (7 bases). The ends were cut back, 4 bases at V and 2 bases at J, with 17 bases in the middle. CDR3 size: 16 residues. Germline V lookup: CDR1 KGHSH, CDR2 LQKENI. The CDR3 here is CASSRLGGQLQETQYF. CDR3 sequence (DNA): TGTGCCAGCTCACGCCTCGGGGGACAGCTTCAAGAGACCCAGTACTTC.

The CDR3 nucleotides are TGTGCCACCAGCAGGGGCACGGGTCTAGCGGGAGGATACGAGCAGTACTTC. Amino acid sequence: CATSRGTGLAGGYEQYF. The V call is TRBV15, the J call TRBJ2-7, with 11 bases that match TRBD2. Germline-derived CDR1 and CDR2 are LNHNV and YYDKDF (reference sequence). J gave up 4 bases and V 3 bases, and 11 bases lay outside the gene matches. The CDR3 sequence is 17 residues long.

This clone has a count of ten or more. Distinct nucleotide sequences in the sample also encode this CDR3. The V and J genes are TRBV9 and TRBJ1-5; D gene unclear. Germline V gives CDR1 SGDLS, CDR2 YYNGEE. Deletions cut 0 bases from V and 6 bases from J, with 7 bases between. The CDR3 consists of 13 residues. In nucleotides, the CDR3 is TGTGCCAGCAGCGTAGATGAGGGTCAGCCCCAGCATTTT. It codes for CASSVDEGQPQHF.

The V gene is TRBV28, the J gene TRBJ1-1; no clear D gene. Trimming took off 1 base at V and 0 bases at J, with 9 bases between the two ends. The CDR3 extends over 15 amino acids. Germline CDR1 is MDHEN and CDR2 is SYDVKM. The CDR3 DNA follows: TGTGCCAGCAGTTTATCCGGGTGGATGAACACTGAAGCTTTCTTT. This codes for CASSLSGWMNTEAFF.

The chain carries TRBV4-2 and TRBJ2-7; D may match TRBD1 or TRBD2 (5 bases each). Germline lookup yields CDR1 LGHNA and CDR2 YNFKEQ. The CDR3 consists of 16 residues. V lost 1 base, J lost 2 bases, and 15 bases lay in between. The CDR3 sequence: CASSQVRGRNPYEQYF. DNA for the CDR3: TGTGCCAGCAGCCAAGTGAGGGGTCGGAATCCCTACGAGCAGTACTTC.

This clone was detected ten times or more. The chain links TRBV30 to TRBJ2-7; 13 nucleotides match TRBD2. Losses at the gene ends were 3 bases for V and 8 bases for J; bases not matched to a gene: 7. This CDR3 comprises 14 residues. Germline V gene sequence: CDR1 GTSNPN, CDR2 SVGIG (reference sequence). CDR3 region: CAWRLLAGGPKQYF. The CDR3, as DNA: TGTGCCTGGAGGCTACTAGCGGGAGGGCCGAAGCAGTACTTC.

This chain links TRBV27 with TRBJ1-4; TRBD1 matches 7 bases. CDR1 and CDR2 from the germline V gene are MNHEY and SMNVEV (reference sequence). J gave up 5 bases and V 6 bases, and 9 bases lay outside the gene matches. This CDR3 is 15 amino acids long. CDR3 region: CASSARGDRNEKLFF. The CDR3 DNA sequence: TGTGCCAGCAGCGCCCGGGGGGACAGAAATGAAAAACTGTTTTTT.